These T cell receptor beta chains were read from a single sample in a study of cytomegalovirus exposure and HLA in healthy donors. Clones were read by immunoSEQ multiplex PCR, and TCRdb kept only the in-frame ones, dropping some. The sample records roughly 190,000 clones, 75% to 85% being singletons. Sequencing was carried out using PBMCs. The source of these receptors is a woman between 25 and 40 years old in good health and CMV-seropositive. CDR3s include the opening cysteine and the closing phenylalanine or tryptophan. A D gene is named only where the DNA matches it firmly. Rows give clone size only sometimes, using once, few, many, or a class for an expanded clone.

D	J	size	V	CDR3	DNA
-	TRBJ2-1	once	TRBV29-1	CSVGTINNEQFF	TGCAGCGTCGGGACAATTAACAATGAGCAGTTCTTC
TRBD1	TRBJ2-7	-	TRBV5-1	CASSPRDSGAHEQYF	TGCGCCAGCAGCCCCCGGGACAGTGGGGCCCACGAGCAGTACTTC
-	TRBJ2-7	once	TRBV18	CASSPVSGRGEQYF	TGTGCCAGCTCACCAGTCTCGGGAAGAGGCGAGCAGTACTTC
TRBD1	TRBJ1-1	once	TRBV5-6	CASSTLPGTGDTEAFF	TGTGCCAGCAGCACCCTTCCCGGGACAGGGGACACTGAAGCTTTCTTT
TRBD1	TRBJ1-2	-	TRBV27	CASSPDRGRTNGYTF	TGTGCCAGCAGTCCCGACAGGGGGCGGACGAATGGCTACACCTTC
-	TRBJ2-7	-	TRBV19	CASSMTQDPSEQYF	TGTGCCAGTAGTATGACCCAGGATCCGTCGGAGCAGTACTTC
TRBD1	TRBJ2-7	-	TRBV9	CASSVDWTGSYEQYF	TGTGCCAGCAGCGTAGACTGGACAGGGAGCTACGAGCAGTACTTC
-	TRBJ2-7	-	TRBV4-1	CASSLIPSPWGTGQYF	TGCGCCAGCAGCCTAATTCCCTCCCCGTGGGGAACAGGGCAGTACTTC
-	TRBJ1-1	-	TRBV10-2	CASGGRVDTEAFF	TGCGCCAGCGGCGGCCGGGTGGACACTGAAGCTTTCTTT
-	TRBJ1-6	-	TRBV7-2	CASSPSAGDNSPLHF	TGTGCCAGCAGCCCAAGCGCAGGGGATAATTCACCCCTCCACTTT
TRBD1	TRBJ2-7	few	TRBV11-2	CASSIGGQGVYEQYF	TGTGCCAGCAGCATAGGGGGACAGGGCGTATACGAGCAGTACTTC
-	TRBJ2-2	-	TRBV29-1	CSVFRDTGELFF	TGCAGCGTTTTTCGGGACACCGGGGAGCTGTTTTTT
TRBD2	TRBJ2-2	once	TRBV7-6	CASSPRTSGTGELFF	TGTGCCAGCAGCCCCCGGACTAGCGGGACCGGGGAGCTGTTTTTT
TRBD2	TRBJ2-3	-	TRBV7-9	CASSSSGSPDTQYF	TGTGCCAGCAGCTCGAGCGGGAGCCCAGATACGCAGTATTTT
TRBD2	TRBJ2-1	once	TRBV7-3	CASSQGLGGDEQFF	TGTGCCAGCAGCCAGGGACTAGGGGGGGATGAGCAGTTCTTC
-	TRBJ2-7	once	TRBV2	CASSEAGLEDSYEQYF	TGTGCCAGCAGTGAAGCGGGTCTCGAGGATTCCTACGAGCAGTACTTC
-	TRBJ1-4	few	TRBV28	CASSQGGANEKLFF	TGTGCCAGCAGTCAGGGTGGTGCTAATGAAAAACTGTTTTTT
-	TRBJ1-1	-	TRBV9	CASRGGAGNGQTEAFF	TGTGCCAGCCGCGGTGGGGCAGGGAATGGGCAAACTGAAGCTTTCTTT
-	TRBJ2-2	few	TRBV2	CASSETGFGYTGELFF	TGTGCCAGCAGTGAAACCGGGTTTGGGTACACCGGGGAGCTGTTTTTT
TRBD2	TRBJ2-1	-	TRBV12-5	CASGPRLAGGVYNEQFF	TGTGCTAGTGGCCCCAGACTAGCGGGAGGTGTCTACAATGAGCAGTTCTTC
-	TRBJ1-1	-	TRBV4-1	CASSQEVLPSEAFF	TGCGCCAGCAGCCAAGAAGTTCTGCCGAGTGAAGCTTTCTTT
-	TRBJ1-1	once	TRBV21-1	CASSKRPGSRIPEAFF	TGTGCCAGCAGCAAGAGGCCCGGAAGCCGCATCCCCGAAGCTTTCTTT
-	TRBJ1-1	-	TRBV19	CASRPGDTEAFF	TGTGCCAGTAGACCAGGGGACACTGAAGCTTTCTTT
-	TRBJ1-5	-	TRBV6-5	CASSQGSGQPQHF	TGTGCCAGCAGTCAGGGGAGCGGTCAGCCCCAGCATTTT
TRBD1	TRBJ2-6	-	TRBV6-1	CASSGDRGDGEANVLTF	TGTGCCAGCAGTGGAGACAGGGGGGACGGCGAGGCCAACGTCCTGACTTTC
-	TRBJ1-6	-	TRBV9	CASSPRARQSSYNSPLHF	TGTGCCAGCAGCCCCCGGGCTCGACAGAGCTCCTATAATTCACCCCTCCACTTT